This passage covers 25 T cell receptor beta chains from one sample sequenced in a study of blood T cell repertoires in COVID-19. Sequencing was performed with immunoSEQ multiplex PCR; in TCRdb, only in-frame clones are kept and a portion is missing. Among some 50,000 clones listed, roughly nine tenths were seen once. Sequenced: peripheral blood. These receptors were collected from a man aged 35-49 years with acute or convalescent COVID-19.

The chain uses TRBV10-3 and TRBJ2-1; 9 nucleotides align to TRBD2. The CDR3 consists of 16 residues. The V and J ends lost 0 bases and 2 bases, in that order; junction bases with no gene match: 2. Germline lookup yields CDR1 ENHRY and CDR2 SYGVKD. The CDR3 DNA reads as TGTGCCATCAGTGAGTCGAGCGGGGGGACCTACAATGAGCAGTTCTTC. It is translated as CAISESSGGTYNEQFF.

V is TRBV6-5 and J is TRBJ1-1; TRBD1 aligns across 8 bases. V shed 5 bases and J 5 bases; nucleotides not matched to a gene: 7. This CDR3 contains 14 residues. Germline V CDR1 and CDR2: MNHEY, SVGAGI. The CDR3 region has the DNA TGTGCCAGCAGTAACAGGGGGAGGGGAACTGAAGCTTTCTTT. Translated: CASSNRGRGTEAFF.

This clone was seen just once. The chain uses TRBV2 and TRBJ2-2, with 7 bases aligning to TRBD2. The V gene end was trimmed by 8 bases and the J gene end by 3 bases; junction bases not matched to a gene: 6. The V gene's germline CDR1 is SNHLY and CDR2 FYNNEI. CDR3 length: 14 residues. For the CDR3, the DNA is TGTGCCAGCGGGGGGGAGTTAGACACCGGGGAGCTGTTTTTT. It yields the protein CASGGELDTGELFF.

This sequence joins TRBV9 and TRBJ2-1; D is perhaps TRBD1 (6 bases). Per germline, CDR1 SGDLS and CDR2 YYNGEE. The CDR3 is 16 amino acids. V was cut by 4 bases and J by 0 bases, with 14 bases left in between. The CDR3 spells CASSPAPTGSYNEQFF. The CDR3 bases are TGTGCCAGCAGCCCCGCCCCGACAGGCTCCTACAATGAGCAGTTCTTC. Based on the CDR3 plus reference TRBV9 and TRBJ2-1, the full variable domain is DSGVTQTPKHLITATGQRVTLRCSPRSGDLSVYWYQQSLDQGLQFLIQYYNGEERAKGNILERFSAQQFPDLHSELNLSSLELGDSALYFCASSPAPTGSYNEQFFGPGTRLTVL.

This clone was recorded once. The gene calls are TRBV29-1 and TRBJ1-2; D call uncertain. The CDR3 runs 14 residues. Trimming left V 6 bases short and J 2 bases short, with 16 bases between. Germline CDR1 and CDR2: SQVTM and ANQGSEA. CDR3 coding DNA: TGCAGCGTCCCTCCGCCCGGGTCCAACTATGGCTACACCTTC. Its protein product is CSVPPPGSNYGYTF.

The rearrangement joins TRBV5-1 to TRBJ2-1, with TRBD2 identical over 12 bases. Losses at the gene ends were 4 bases for V and 8 bases for J; bases not matched to a gene: 7. Looked up from germline, CDR1 is SGHRS and CDR2 is YFSETQ. The CDR3 length is 15 residues. The CDR3 here is CASSTGTSGFDEQFF. The CDR3, as DNA: TGCGCCAGCAGCACGGGGACTAGCGGGTTCGATGAGCAGTTCTTC.

The chain recombines TRBV24-1 with TRBJ1-5; tentative D call: TRBD1 (5 bases). Germline V CDR1 and CDR2: KGHDR, SFDVKD. The CDR3 extends over 13 amino acids. Trimming left V 9 bases short and J 1 base short, with 9 bases between. The CDR3 is CATGGGSNQPQHF. In DNA, the CDR3 is TGTGCCACCGGGGGGGGGAGCAATCAGCCCCAGCATTTT.

The genes are TRBV28 and TRBJ1-5, with unresolved D. Trimming removed 6 bases from V and 4 bases from J, with 4 bases in between. The CDR3 length is 11 residues. CDR1 and CDR2 (germline): MDHEN, SYDVKM. In nucleotides, the CDR3 is TGTGCCAGCAGCCAAAATCAGCCCCAGCATTTT. Translation gives CASSQNQPQHF.

The chain recombines TRBV9 with TRBJ2-7; D gene unclear. Germline V gene lookup returns CDR1 SGDLS and CDR2 YYNGEE. The V end was cut by 0 bases, the J end by 8 bases, with 15 bases between. The CDR3 contains 14 residues. The CDR3 region is CASSVAWAENQQYF. CDR3 DNA: TGTGCCAGCAGCGTAGCCTGGGCAGAAAACCAGCAGTACTTC.

This chain connects TRBV14 to TRBJ1-2; no firm D call. The ends were cut back, 0 bases at V and 2 bases at J, with 7 bases in the middle. CDR3 length: 14 amino acids. Germline CDR1 SGHDN, CDR2 FVKESK. CDR3 protein: CASSQENLNYGYTF. CDR3 bases: TGTGCCAGCAGCCAAGAAAACCTAAACTATGGCTACACCTTC.

The rearrangement uses TRBV4-2 and TRBJ2-7; 10 nucleotides match TRBD1. V shed 0 bases and J 3 bases; nucleotides not matched to a gene: 2. This CDR3 region has 15 residues. Looked up from germline, CDR1 is LGHNA and CDR2 is YNFKEQ. CDR3 nucleotide sequence: TGTGCCAGCAGCCAAGAGGGGACAGGGGTCTACGAGCAGTACTTC. This translates into CASSQEGTGVYEQYF.

V is TRBV4-3 and J is TRBJ1-5, with D possibly being TRBD1 (6 bases). CDR1 LGHNA and CDR2 YSLEER come from the germline V gene. This CDR3 contains 14 residues. Trimming stripped 0 bases from V and 7 bases from J, with 10 bases between. In DNA form, the CDR3 reads TGCGCCAGCAGCCAAGACGGGGGGCCCCAGCCCCAGCATTTT. Protein: CASSQDGGPQPQHF.

The V and J genes are TRBV2 and TRBJ2-6; 9 nucleotides line up with TRBD1. Trimming took 7 bases from V and 2 from J; bases not matched to a gene: 9. In germline, CDR1 is SNHLY, CDR2 FYNNEI. The CDR3 has 17 amino acids. CDR3 amino acids: CASKPGQGIAGANVLTF. CDR3 DNA: TGTGCCAGCAAGCCGGGACAGGGTATAGCTGGGGCCAACGTCCTGACTTTC.

In this sample, this clone turned up once. This chain uses TRBV7-8 with TRBJ1-5; maybe TRBD1 (5 bases). The germline V gene has CDR1 SGHVS and CDR2 FQNEAQ. V was pared by 5 bases and J by 1 base, with 15 bases between. This CDR3 has 16 residues. This CDR3 is CASSRGTRASNQPQHF. The CDR3 DNA reads TGTGCCAGCAGCCGAGGTACCAGGGCAAGCAATCAGCCCCAGCATTTT.

The chain employs TRBV27 and TRBJ1-1; D unresolved. Trimming shortened V by 3 bases and J by 3 bases, and 20 bases separated the two germline ends. Germline V gene sequence: CDR1 MNHEY, CDR2 SMNVEV (reference sequence). This CDR3 has 17 residues. CDR3: CASSFQFYGEVYTEAFF. CDR3 sequence (DNA): TGTGCCAGCAGTTTTCAGTTTTACGGGGAGGTGTACACTGAAGCTTTCTTT.

The chain has TRBV5-1 and TRBJ2-1; tentatively, D is TRBD2 (6 bases). The CDR3 runs to 15 residues. Trimming cost V 0 bases and J 8 bases, with 15 bases left between them. In germline, CDR1 is SGHRS, CDR2 YFSETQ. The DNA of the CDR3 is TGCGCCAGCAGCTTGGCCGGGAGCTTTCCCGATGAGCAGTTCTTC. Its protein is CASSLAGSFPDEQFF.

The rearrangement joins TRBV5-6 to TRBJ2-2, with TRBD1 matching over 9 bases. The V gene end was trimmed by 0 bases and the J gene end by 8 bases; junction bases not matched to a gene: 8. From germline, CDR1 is SGHDT and CDR2 YYEEEE. The CDR3 length is 16 residues. The DNA for the CDR3 is TGTGCCAGCAGCTTGGAACCACAGGGGGCACCGGGGGAGCTGTTTTTT. The encoded protein is CASSLEPQGAPGELFF.

The CDR3 here is CASSSYREQPQHF. CDR3 bases: TGTGCCAGCAGCTCCTACAGGGAACAGCCCCAGCATTTT. V gene TRBV7-2 combines with J gene TRBJ1-5; D might be TRBD1 (6 bases). V lost 4 bases and J lost 7, with 11 bases in between. The germline V gene has CDR1 SGHTA and CDR2 FQGNSA. The length of the CDR3 is 13 residues.

The CDR3 loop reads CASSPGGQDQPQHF. CDR3 nucleotide sequence: TGTGCCAGCAGCCCGGGGGGCCAGGATCAGCCCCAGCATTTT. J is TRBJ1-5 and V is TRBV7-6; D perhaps matches TRBD1 (6 bases). Germline CDR1 and CDR2: SGHVS and FNYEAQ. The length of the CDR3 is 14 residues. Between the trimmed V and J ends, which lost 5 bases and 5 bases, there was a span of 13 bases.

The V gene is TRBV7-9, the J gene TRBJ1-1; the D gene is possibly TRBD1 (6 bases). The germline V and J ends were trimmed by 8 bases and 1 base, with 11 bases remaining between them. The CDR3 runs 13 residues. Germline V gene data show CDR1 as SEHNR and CDR2 as FQNEAQ (reference sequence). CDR3 sequence: CASGEQGNTEAFF. The DNA of the CDR3 is TGTGCCAGCGGTGAACAGGGGAACACTGAAGCTTTCTTT.

The chain joins TRBV19 to TRBJ2-2, with a possible D match to TRBD2 (5 bases). The V end was cut by 3 bases, the J end by 3 bases, with 8 bases between. CDR3 length: 14 residues. Looked up from germline, CDR1 is LNHDA and CDR2 is SQIVND (reference sequence). CDR3 nucleotides: TGTGCCAGTAGTATTGCCGGGGACACCGGGGAGCTGTTTTTT. As protein: CASSIAGDTGELFF.

The V call is TRBV28, the J call TRBJ2-6; 13 bases are a match to TRBD2. V dropped 6 bases and J dropped 1; count of bases not matched to a gene: 0. The CDR3 totals 16 residues. Germline lookup yields CDR1 MDHEN and CDR2 SYDVKM. CDR3 coding DNA: TGTGCCAGCAGGGGACTAGCGGGATCTGGGGCCAACGTCCTGACTTTC. It translates to CASRGLAGSGANVLTF.

The genes are TRBV5-8 and TRBJ2-1; perhaps TRBD2 as D (6 bases). V was shortened by 4 bases and J by 7 bases, with 15 bases between the two germline ends. This CDR3 region has 14 residues. The germline CDR1 and CDR2 sequences are SGHTS and YDEGEE. The CDR3 coding sequence is TGTGCCAGCAGCCCAAGAGCGCTAGCGAATGAGCAGTTCTTC. Translation gives CASSPRALANEQFF. The variable domain in full, with the rest retrieved from reference TRBV5-8 and TRBJ2-1, is EAGVTQSPTHLIKTRGQQATLRCSPISGHTSVYWYQQALGLGLQFLLWYDEGEERNRGNFPPRFSGRQFPNYSSELNVNALELEDSALYLCASSPRALANEQFFGPGTRLTVL.

This chain joins TRBV28 and TRBJ1-5; D is ambiguous. This CDR3 spans 14 amino acids. V lost 7 bases to trimming and J lost 3 bases, with 13 bases between them. Germline lookup yields CDR1 MDHEN and CDR2 SYDVKM. CDR3 DNA: TGTGCCAGCACTCAAACGAGGGACAATCAGCCCCAGCATTTT. This encodes CASTQTRDNQPQHF.

The rearrangement joins TRBV9 to TRBJ2-6; no firm D call. Germline CDR1 reads SGDLS; CDR2 reads YYNGEE. This CDR3 is 15 amino acids long. V was trimmed by 7 bases and J by 3 bases, leaving 14 bases between them. Here the CDR3 reads CASAPSSFGANVLTF. The CDR3 DNA reads as TGTGCCAGCGCCCCGTCGAGCTTTGGGGCCAACGTCCTGACTTTC.